This TCR beta chain was obtained from a study of cytomegalovirus exposure and HLA in healthy donors. Study-wide results and caveats: Indistinguishable V segments such as TRBV6-2 and TRBV6-3 were excluded. The listing of some 170 TCR beta chains classed them as cytomegalovirus-associated.

Healthy bone marrow donors made up the donors. This CDR3 region has 15 residues. Trimming removed 3 bases from V and 1 base from J, with 11 bases in between. CDR1 and CDR2 from the germline V gene are MNHNS and SASEGT. Note on this clone: Its target is unknown.

Primers: 60 Vbeta forward and 13 Jbeta reverse. Method: immunoSEQ multiplex PCR; TCRdb's copy keeps in-frame clones and lacks some. The sample lists some 99,000 clones; roughly 79% were seen once. The TCR was taken from a man between 40 and 49 years old in good health and CMV-seronegative. Input material: PBMCs. The chain links TRBV6-1 to TRBJ2-3, with D tentatively TRBD2 (5 bases). The chain's CDR3 is CASSDRQEGTDTQYF. CDR3 nucleotide sequence: TGTGCCAGCAGTGACAGGCAGGAGGGCACAGATACGCAGTATTTT.